These 15 T cell receptor beta chains originate from one sample sequenced in a study of cytomegalovirus exposure and HLA in healthy donors. Libraries were prepared by immunoSEQ multiplex PCR; TCRdb keeps only in-frame clonotypes and omits some of them. The table lists 71,000 or so clones, about 94% of them singletons, with under 1.5% in the top ten. Sequencing input: PBMCs. The receptors were sampled from a man aged 18 to 29 in good health and CMV-seropositive.

V gene TRBV11-2 combines with J gene TRBJ2-2, with 8 bases identical to TRBD1. Germline V lookup: CDR1 SGHAT, CDR2 FQNNGV. The CDR3 has 15 amino acids. V gave up 6 bases and J gave up 1 base; unmatched junction bases: 4. The CDR3 is CASSPGTGNTGELFF. The CDR3 region has the DNA TGTGCCAGCAGTCCCGGGACAGGGAACACCGGGGAGCTGTTTTTT.

The J gene is TRBJ2-1, the V gene TRBV2, with 7 bases matching TRBD2. V lost 2 bases and J lost 4; bases outside the gene matches: 8. Looked up from germline, CDR1 is SNHLY and CDR2 is FYNNEI. The CDR3 spans 16 residues. The CDR3 DNA sequence: TGTGCCAGCAGTGAATCGGGCGGGAGTGGGTACAATGAGCAGTTCTTC. Translation gives CASSESGGSGYNEQFF.

V usage is TRBV5-1 and J usage is TRBJ2-2, with D perhaps TRBD1 (5 bases). CDR1 and CDR2 from the germline V gene are SGHRS and YFSETQ. Trimming took 5 bases from V and 3 from J, leaving 20 bases between them. This CDR3 spans 17 amino acids. The CDR3 bases are TGCGCCAGCAGTAGAAACGACAGAGAAAGGTACACCGGGGAGCTGTTTTTT. Protein product: CASSRNDRERYTGELFF.

This clone was seen a single time. The rearrangement links TRBV12-5 to TRBJ2-3, with TRBD2 matching over 11 bases. J gave up 6 bases and V 2 bases, and 7 bases lay outside the gene matches. Looked up from germline, CDR1 is LGHNT and CDR2 is FRNRAP. This CDR3 comprises 16 residues. The CDR3 here is CASGLSSGGAGDTQYF. The CDR3 coding sequence is TGTGCTAGTGGTTTGAGTAGCGGGGGGGCGGGGGATACGCAGTATTTT.

CDR3 residues: CASGPDNHNSPLHF. The CDR3 nucleotides read TGTGCTAGTGGACCGGACAACCATAATTCACCCCTCCACTTT. The chain joins TRBV12-5 to TRBJ1-6; tentative D call: TRBD1 (5 bases). Germline V gene data show CDR1 as LGHNT and CDR2 as FRNRAP. V lost 6 bases, J lost 5 bases, and 11 bases lay in between. CDR3 length: 14 amino acids.

The chain employs TRBV28 and TRBJ2-2; 11 bases map to TRBD2. The CDR3 spans 17 residues. In germline, CDR1 is MDHEN, CDR2 SYDVKM. The junction had 11 bases not matched to a gene; V was cut back by 6 bases and J by 5 bases. The CDR3 bases are TGTGCCAGCAGAGGTTGGCTAGCGGGAGGACGGACCGGGGAGCTGTTTTTT. It specifies CASRGWLAGGRTGELFF.

The chain combines TRBV18 with TRBJ2-7; 7 nucleotides match TRBD1. CDR3 length: 15 residues. Per germline, CDR1 KGHSH and CDR2 LQKENI. Losses at the gene ends were 2 bases for V and 3 bases for J; bases not matched to a gene: 7. The chain's CDR3 is CASSPDRQGDYEQYF. CDR3 DNA: TGTGCCAGCTCACCAGACAGACAGGGAGACTACGAGCAGTACTTC.

V and J are TRBV10-3 and TRBJ2-7; 9 bases agree with TRBD1. CDR1 is ENHRY, CDR2 SYGVKD, per germline. This CDR3 contains 14 residues. Unmatched junction bases numbered 5, after V lost 6 bases and J lost 2 bases. The CDR3 region is CAIRGDRAPYEQYF. CDR3 DNA: TGTGCCATCAGGGGGGACAGGGCACCCTACGAGCAGTACTTC.

The chain's CDR3 is CASSVLGETQYF. Here the CDR3 DNA reads TGTGCCAGCAGCGTTCTCGGAGAGACCCAGTACTTC. The chain employs TRBV9 and TRBJ2-5; D gene ambiguous. Trimming pared 2 bases from V and 4 bases from J, leaving 6 bases between. The CDR3 length is 12 residues. Germline V lookup: CDR1 SGDLS, CDR2 YYNGEE.

The rearrangement uses TRBV7-9 and TRBJ2-2; D is possibly TRBD2 (7 bases). V lost 4 bases, J lost 3 bases, and 12 bases lay in between. There are 15 residues in the CDR3. Germline V lookup: CDR1 SEHNR, CDR2 FQNEAQ (reference sequence). Here the CDR3 reads CASSSVRGHTGELFF. The CDR3 region has the DNA TGTGCCAGCAGCTCGGTGCGGGGGCACACCGGGGAGCTGTTTTTT.

The rearrangement links TRBV5-6 to TRBJ2-3; D unclear. The length of the CDR3 is 14 residues. Germline CDR1 SGHDT, CDR2 YYEEEE. The germline V and J ends were trimmed by 5 bases and 4 bases, with 14 bases remaining between them. The CDR3 sequence: CASRLGVMSDTQYF. CDR3 DNA: TGTGCCAGCAGGCTAGGAGTAATGTCAGATACGCAGTATTTT.

The chain joins TRBV5-1 to TRBJ1-5; 8 bases fit TRBD1. The V gene end was trimmed by 3 bases and the J gene end by 7 bases; junction bases not matched to a gene: 6. Germline CDR1 reads SGHRS; CDR2 reads YFSETQ. The CDR3 is 14 residues long. The CDR3 reads CASSSGQGGQPQHF. In DNA, the CDR3 is TGCGCCAGCAGCTCCGGACAGGGCGGCCAGCCCCAGCATTTT.

This clone occurred once. V gene TRBV5-1 combines with J gene TRBJ2-7; TRBD1 agrees at 8 bases. This CDR3 contains 16 residues. V was pared by 2 bases and J by 0 bases, with 7 bases of the junction left unmatched. Germline V CDR1 and CDR2: SGHRS, YFSETQ. In DNA form, the CDR3 reads TGCGCCAGCAGCTTAAACAGGGGGACCGACTCCTACGAGCAGTACTTC. Its protein is CASSLNRGTDSYEQYF.

The J gene is TRBJ2-3, the V gene TRBV2; maybe TRBD2 (6 bases). Germline V gene lookup returns CDR1 SNHLY and CDR2 FYNNEI. V lost 1 base to trimming and J lost 5 bases, with 10 bases between them. The CDR3 covers 14 residues. For the CDR3, the DNA is TGTGCCAGCAGTGAAGGACTAGTCCAAGATACGCAGTATTTT. Translating it yields CASSEGLVQDTQYF.

The count of this clone is one. CDR3 coding DNA: TGTGCCAGCAGCTTAGCTTGGGGAGGGGAGACCCAGTACTTC. This sequence encodes CASSLAWGGETQYF. This rearrangement joins TRBV7-6 to TRBJ2-5; 7 bases are shared with TRBD2. The CDR3 runs 14 residues. Germline V CDR1 and CDR2: SGHVS, FNYEAQ. J gave up 5 bases and V 0 bases, and 3 bases lay outside the gene matches.